Below are 28 T cell receptor beta chains sequenced from a single sample in a study of T cell changes during pregnancy in multiple sclerosis. Repertoires were generated with immunoSEQ multiplex PCR, while TCRdb's copy carries only in-frame clones and drops some. The repertoire holds tens of thousands of clones, with about 91% as singletons. This specimen consisted of peripheral blood, obtained before pregnancy. The receptor set was obtained from a female donor with multiple sclerosis, enrolled in a pregnancy study.

The chain uses TRBV6-1 and TRBJ2-3; no definite D call. The CDR3 is 15 amino acids. The germline V and J ends were trimmed by 2 bases and 5 bases, with 14 bases remaining between them. Germline V gene sequence: CDR1 MNHNS, CDR2 SASEGT. The CDR3 sequence is CASSEPVLPIDTQYF. In DNA, the CDR3 is TGTGCCAGCAGTGAACCGGTACTCCCGATAGATACGCAGTATTTT.

This clone appeared a single time. The V gene is TRBV7-3, the J gene TRBJ2-3; TRBD2 matches at 16 bases. V lost 4 bases to trimming and J lost 8 bases; unmatched junction nucleotides: 6. Germline CDR1 and CDR2: SGHTA and FQGTGA. The CDR3 covers 16 residues. CDR3 protein: CASSSGLAGGHGTQYF. CDR3 bases: TGTGCCAGCAGCTCGGGACTAGCGGGGGGGCATGGTACGCAGTATTTT.

In nucleotides, the CDR3 is TGTGCCAGCAGCCCCCGCGGGTGGCTCTCCTACAATGAGCAGTTCTTC. As protein: CASSPRGWLSYNEQFF. The chain joins TRBV5-4 to TRBJ2-1; perhaps TRBD2 as D (5 bases). The CDR3 is made up of 16 amino acids. CDR1 SGHNT and CDR2 YYREEE come from the germline V gene (reference sequence). V gave up 4 bases and J gave up 0 bases, with 14 bases separating them.

The chain employs TRBV19 and TRBJ1-2; tentatively, D is TRBD1 (5 bases). This CDR3 comprises 11 residues. Trimming took 7 bases from V and 5 from J, leaving 8 bases between them. Germline V lookup: CDR1 LNHDA, CDR2 SQIVND (reference sequence). CDR3 in amino acids: CASKGVYGYTF. As DNA, the CDR3 is TGTGCCAGTAAAGGGGTATATGGCTACACCTTC.

The chain is built from TRBV6-5 and TRBJ2-7, with 8 nucleotides matching TRBD2. CDR1 is MNHEY, CDR2 SVGAGI, per germline. V lost 6 bases to trimming and J lost 5 bases; unmatched junction nucleotides: 9. The length of the CDR3 is 14 residues. The CDR3, as DNA: TGTGCCAGCAGATCGGGGGGGGATGGCGACGAGCAGTACTTC. It codes for CASRSGGDGDEQYF.

The chain employs TRBV7-8 and TRBJ1-2, with D possibly TRBD1 on 6 matching bases. V lost 4 bases to trimming and J lost 7 bases, with 13 bases between them. Germline V lookup: CDR1 SGHVS, CDR2 FQNEAQ. The CDR3 contains 13 residues. CDR3 bases: TGTGCCAGCAGCTCAACAGGGTCCTTTGGCTACACCTTC. It translates to CASSSTGSFGYTF. The full variable domain, rest sourced from reference TRBV7-8 and TRBJ1-2, is GAGVSQSPRYKVAKRGQDVALRCDPISGHVSLFWYQQALGQGPEFLTYFQNEAQLDKSGLPSDRFFAERPEGSVSTLKIQRTQQEDSAVYLCASSSTGSFGYTFGSGTRLTVV.

The chain is built from TRBV11-1 and TRBJ2-1, with D perhaps matching TRBD1 (5 bases). The V end lost 3 bases, the J end lost 6 bases, and 15 bases lay between the germline ends. Germline V gene lookup returns CDR1 SGHAT and CDR2 FQDESV (reference sequence). This CDR3 region has 15 residues. CDR3 in DNA: TGTGCCAGCAGCTTCTATCTCGACAGTCCCAATGAGCAGTTCTTC. Translating it yields CASSFYLDSPNEQFF.

The rearrangement joins TRBV7-2 to TRBJ1-2; D gene ambiguous. CDR1 is SGHTA and CDR2 is FQGNSA in the germline V gene. This CDR3 has 15 amino acids. V lost 0 bases, J lost 8 bases, and 16 bases lay in between. The CDR3 DNA is TGTGCCAGCAGCTTAGCAGGCGTCGGGAGCTACGGCTACACCTTC. Amino acid sequence: CASSLAGVGSYGYTF. The whole variable domain, remainder taken from reference TRBV7-2 and TRBJ1-2, is GAGVSQSPSNKVTEKGKDVELRCDPISGHTALYWYRQSLGQGLEFLIYFQGNSAPDKSGLPSDRFSAERTGGSVSTLTIQRTQQEDSAVYLCASSLAGVGSYGYTFGSGTRLTVV.

This clone was picked up one time. This chain connects TRBV19 to TRBJ2-4, with TRBD2 as a possible D gene (5 bases). This CDR3 region has 12 residues. Looked up from germline, CDR1 is LNHDA and CDR2 is SQIVND (reference sequence). V lost 6 bases and J 14 bases, leaving 17 bases between the germline ends. The CDR3 nucleotides read TGTGCCAGTAGAGGACCGGGAAATCTGAAGTACTTC. It encodes CASRGPGNLKYF. Combining the CDR3 with reference TRBV19 and TRBJ2-4 gives the whole variable domain DGGITQSPKYLFRKEGQNVTLSCEQNLNHDAMYWYRQDPGQGLRLIYYSQIVNDFQKGDIAEGYSVSREKKESFPLTVTSAQKNPTAFYLCASRGPGNLKYFGAGTRLSVL.

This chain joins TRBV4-2 and TRBJ2-7; 12 bases match TRBD2. The V gene end was trimmed by 0 bases and the J gene end by 4 bases; junction bases not matched to a gene: 10. Germline assignment: CDR1 LGHNA and CDR2 YNFKEQ. This CDR3 spans 18 amino acids. Here the CDR3 reads CASSQEEAGLAGFYEQYF. The CDR3 DNA reads as TGTGCCAGCAGCCAAGAAGAGGCCGGACTAGCGGGGTTTTACGAGCAGTACTTC.

This sequence joins TRBV30 and TRBJ2-3; 7 nucleotides agree with TRBD2. Germline loops: CDR1 GTSNPN, CDR2 SVGIG (reference sequence). This CDR3 is 15 amino acids long. Unmatched junction bases numbered 3, after V lost 0 bases and J lost 0 bases. CDR3 residues: CAWSVAGLSTDTQYF. In nucleotides, the CDR3 is TGTGCCTGGAGTGTAGCGGGGCTAAGCACAGATACGCAGTATTTT.

This clone was counted once. This chain connects TRBV7-7 to TRBJ2-5; TRBD2 matches 11 bases. CDR3 length equals 17 residues. CDR1 SSHAT and CDR2 FNYEAQ come from the germline V gene (reference sequence). J was trimmed by 3 bases and V by 5 bases; bases with no gene match: 11. The chain's CDR3 is CASSLQATSGGKETQYF. DNA of the CDR3: TGTGCCAGCAGCCTTCAAGCCACTAGCGGGGGAAAAGAGACCCAGTACTTC.

This chain joins TRBV7-3 and TRBJ2-1, with D possibly matching TRBD1 (5 bases). Trimming cost V 1 base and J 3 bases, with 10 bases left between them. CDR3 length: 15 amino acids. Germline assignment: CDR1 SGHTA and CDR2 FQGTGA. CDR3 loop: CASSLINQGYNEQFF. DNA of the CDR3: TGTGCCAGCAGCTTAATTAACCAGGGCTACAATGAGCAGTTCTTC.

The rearrangement joins TRBV25-1 to TRBJ2-7; the D gene is possibly TRBD2 (5 bases). CDR3 size: 11 residues. Germline V lookup: CDR1 MGHDK, CDR2 SYGVNS. Between the trimmed V and J ends, which lost 6 bases and 5 bases, there was a span of 8 bases. CDR3 region: CASRERHEQYF. The CDR3 nucleotides are TGTGCCAGCAGGGAGCGGCACGAGCAGTACTTC.

The chain recombines TRBV27 with TRBJ1-2, with a possible D match to TRBD1 (5 bases). This CDR3 region has 16 residues. Germline CDR1 MNHEY, CDR2 SMNVEV (reference sequence). Trimming removed 7 bases at V and 2 bases at J, with 20 bases between. CDR3 in DNA: TGTGCCAGCACGGCGACAGCGACTCAGGTGAACTATGGCTACACCTTC. This translates into CASTATATQVNYGYTF.

The chain joins TRBV5-6 to TRBJ2-1; TRBD2 matches 14 bases. Germline CDR1 SGHDT, CDR2 YYEEEE. The CDR3 has 16 residues. J lost 8 bases, V lost 4 bases, and 8 bases had no gene match. CDR3 amino acids: CASSRLAGGYGDEQFF. CDR3 in DNA: TGTGCCAGCAGCAGACTAGCGGGGGGGTATGGCGATGAGCAGTTCTTC.

This clone was seen a handful of times. The rearrangement joins TRBV6-5 to TRBJ1-1, with D perhaps matching TRBD1 (6 bases). Trimming shortened V by 5 bases and J by 8 bases, and 12 bases separated the two germline ends. The CDR3 spans 12 residues. Germline assignment: CDR1 MNHEY and CDR2 SVGAGI. CDR3 sequence: CASSSRGREAFF. CDR3 DNA: TGTGCCAGCAGTAGCAGGGGTCGGGAAGCTTTCTTT.

The V and J genes are TRBV4-1 and TRBJ2-2, with D possibly TRBD1 on 6 matching bases. V was clipped by 0 bases and J by 4 bases, with 12 bases between them. Germline CDR1 MGHRA, CDR2 YSYEKL. CDR3 length equals 16 residues. The DNA of the CDR3 is TGCGCCAGCAGCCAAGAGGTTACAGGGACCACCGGGGAGCTGTTTTTT. Protein sequence: CASSQEVTGTTGELFF.

This chain connects TRBV11-2 to TRBJ2-1, with 7 bases that match TRBD2. The CDR3 has 14 residues. V trimming: 1 base; J trimming: 3 bases; junction bases outside the gene matches: 0. CDR1 and CDR2 (germline): SGHAT, FQNNGV. For the CDR3, the DNA is TGTGCCAGCAGCTTAGGGGACTACTACAATGAGCAGTTCTTC. Translated: CASSLGDYYNEQFF. Looking up the rest from reference TRBV11-2 and TRBJ2-1 gives the full variable domain: EAGVAQSPRYKIIEKRQSVAFWCNPISGHATLYWYQQILGQGPKLLIQFQNNGVVDDSQLPKDRFSAERLKGVDSTLKIQPAKLEDSAVYLCASSLGDYYNEQFFGPGTRLTVL.

This sequence joins TRBV5-1 and TRBJ2-1; tentative D call: TRBD2 (7 bases). Germline CDR1 and CDR2: SGHRS and YFSETQ. V dropped 4 bases and J dropped 4 bases, with 27 bases sitting between them. This CDR3 is 19 amino acids long. The DNA for the CDR3 is TGCGCCAGCAGCGGTCCGGGAGGAATCGATGGGGGACAATACAATGAGCAGTTCTTC. Amino acid sequence: CASSGPGGIDGGQYNEQFF.

V is TRBV18 and J is TRBJ1-5; maybe TRBD1 (6 bases). Trimming took 3 bases from V and 7 from J, leaving 10 bases between them. The germline CDR1 and CDR2 sequences are KGHSH and LQKENI. This CDR3 has 13 residues. The CDR3 nucleotides are TGTGCCAGCTCACCTCAGGGGAACCAGCCCCAGCATTTT. Its protein is CASSPQGNQPQHF.

A single count supports this clone. This chain joins TRBV27 and TRBJ1-2, with TRBD1 matching over 10 bases. This CDR3 region has 14 residues. The V and J ends lost 5 bases and 4 bases, in that order; junction bases with no gene match: 4. Germline CDR1 reads MNHEY; CDR2 reads SMNVEV (reference sequence). CDR3 coding DNA: TGTGCCAGCAGTCCCCGGACAGGGGGCTATGGCTACACCTTC. Amino acid sequence: CASSPRTGGYGYTF.

V is TRBV7-8 and J is TRBJ1-2; TRBD1 aligns across 7 bases. This CDR3 has 15 amino acids. Germline V gene sequence: CDR1 SGHVS, CDR2 FQNEAQ. The J segment lost 5 bases and the V segment lost 5 bases, leaving 11 bases of the junction unmatched. In DNA form, the CDR3 reads TGTGCCAGCAGCCTCCGACAGGGCCTGGGGTATGGCTACACCTTC. Residues: CASSLRQGLGYGYTF.

This clone has just one count. The chain joins TRBV19 to TRBJ2-3; weak D call: TRBD1 (6 bases). The CDR3 totals 15 residues. Germline CDR1 LNHDA, CDR2 SQIVND (reference sequence). Trimming stripped 5 bases from V and 2 bases from J, with 14 bases between. The CDR3 bases are TGTGCCAGTAGTCGCCGGGACACCTACACAGATACGCAGTATTTT. Amino acid sequence: CASSRRDTYTDTQYF.

This clone appeared once. The J gene is TRBJ1-2, the V gene TRBV19; D ambiguous. CDR3 size: 13 residues. In germline, CDR1 is LNHDA, CDR2 SQIVND (reference sequence). V lost 4 bases to trimming and J lost 1 base, with 7 bases between them. CDR3 region: CASSNIVNYGYTF. The DNA for the CDR3 is TGTGCCAGTAGTAATATCGTTAACTATGGCTACACCTTC.

The rearrangement links TRBV27 to TRBJ1-5; possible D gene TRBD1, 5 bases. Germline CDR1 MNHEY, CDR2 SMNVEV (reference sequence). V gave up 4 bases and J gave up 10 bases, with 14 bases separating them. CDR3 length: 13 amino acids. DNA for the CDR3: TGTGCCAGCAGTTCCACGGGGGTGAGACCCCAGCATTTT. Translated, it gives CASSSTGVRPQHF.

The chain joins TRBV9 to TRBJ1-3, with D maybe TRBD1 (5 bases). Trimming took off 0 bases at V and 0 bases at J, with 10 bases between the two ends. Germline lookup yields CDR1 SGDLS and CDR2 YYNGEE. The CDR3 totals 16 residues. The CDR3 here is CASSVEGLSSGNTIYF. CDR3 nucleotide sequence: TGTGCCAGCAGCGTAGAGGGACTGAGCTCTGGAAACACCATATATTTT.

V gene TRBV20-1 combines with J gene TRBJ1-3; D ambiguous. V gave up 6 bases and J gave up 2 bases, with 5 bases separating them. This CDR3 has 11 amino acids. Looked up from germline, CDR1 is DFQATT and CDR2 is SNEGSKA (reference sequence). The CDR3 DNA is TGCAGTGCCAGTCCTGGAAACACCATATATTTT. It codes for CSASPGNTIYF.